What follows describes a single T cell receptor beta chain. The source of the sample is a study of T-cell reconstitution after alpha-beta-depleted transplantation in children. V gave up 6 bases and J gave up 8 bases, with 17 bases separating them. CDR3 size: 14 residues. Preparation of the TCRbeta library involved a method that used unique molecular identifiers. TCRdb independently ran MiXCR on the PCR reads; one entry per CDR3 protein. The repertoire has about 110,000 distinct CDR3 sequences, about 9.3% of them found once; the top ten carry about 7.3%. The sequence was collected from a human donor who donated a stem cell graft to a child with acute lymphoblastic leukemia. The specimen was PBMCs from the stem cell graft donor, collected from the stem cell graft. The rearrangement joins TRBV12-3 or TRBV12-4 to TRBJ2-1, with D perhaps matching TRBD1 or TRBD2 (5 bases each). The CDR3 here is CASSRLREIDEQFF. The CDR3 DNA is TGTGCCAGCAGCCGCCTCAGGGAGATCGATGAGCAGTTCTTC.